Listed here are 21 T cell receptor beta chains from one sample, sequenced in a study of blood T cell repertoires in COVID-19. Assay: immunoSEQ multiplex PCR; the TCRdb copy retains only in-frame clones and omits some. The sample gives under 300,000 clones, about nine tenths of which show up once; 2.5% to 3% is in the top ten. The sample comprised PBMCs or T cells enriched from blood (not recorded which). The receptors shown here come from a woman between 50 and 59 years old who had recovered from COVID-19.

The CDR3 sequence: CAISEYGQAKRFSEAFF. The CDR3 region has the DNA TGTGCCATCAGTGAGTATGGACAGGCTAAGAGGTTCTCTGAAGCTTTCTTT. The chain carries TRBV10-3 and TRBJ1-1; 7 bases fit TRBD1. The germline V gene has CDR1 ENHRY and CDR2 SYGVKD. Germline trimming cut 1 base from V and 6 bases from J; bases unmatched to any gene: 14. The CDR3 length is 17 residues.

The chain uses TRBV27 and TRBJ1-2, with D possibly TRBD1 on 6 matching bases. CDR1 MNHEY and CDR2 SMNVEV come from the germline V gene (reference sequence). Trimming pared 2 bases from V and 1 base from J, leaving 11 bases between. The CDR3 has 15 amino acids. In DNA form, the CDR3 reads TGTGCCAGCAGTTTAAGAGGGGGTGTTAACTATGGCTACACCTTC. Amino acid sequence: CASSLRGGVNYGYTF.

The chain links TRBV10-3 to TRBJ2-7; 8 bases fit TRBD2. J was trimmed by 6 bases and V by 4 bases; bases with no gene match: 11. This CDR3 spans 15 amino acids. Germline loops: CDR1 ENHRY, CDR2 SYGVKD. The CDR3 is CAISGPGRAGGEQYF. Here the CDR3 DNA reads TGTGCCATCAGTGGACCCGGGAGGGCGGGAGGCGAGCAGTACTTC.

The table lists this clone with a few counts. The chain employs TRBV24-1 and TRBJ2-1, with 7 bases matching TRBD1. This CDR3 spans 15 amino acids. Looked up from germline, CDR1 is KGHDR and CDR2 is SFDVKD. V lost 6 bases to trimming and J lost 6 bases; unmatched junction nucleotides: 10. CDR3 loop: CATSTKGAGFNEQFF. The CDR3 nucleotides are TGTGCCACCAGTACTAAGGGGGCCGGCTTCAATGAGCAGTTCTTC.

This clone showed up just once. V usage is TRBV10-3 and J usage is TRBJ2-1; 7 bases line up with TRBD2. This CDR3 region has 16 residues. Trimming took 0 bases from V and 9 from J; bases not matched to a gene: 11. Germline CDR1 ENHRY, CDR2 SYGVKD. CDR3 sequence reads: CAISESAGVGSGEQFF. The CDR3 nucleotides are TGTGCCATCAGTGAGTCGGCGGGAGTTGGATCAGGTGAGCAGTTCTTC.

The CDR3 sequence: CASSLDSTSGNTIYF. The CDR3 coding sequence is TGTGCCAGCAGTCTGGACAGCACTTCTGGAAACACCATATATTTT. The chain couples TRBV7-9 to TRBJ1-3, with a possible D match to TRBD1 (6 bases). The length of the CDR3 is 15 residues. The germline V gene encodes CDR1 SEHNR and CDR2 FQNEAQ (reference sequence). Trimming shortened V by 6 bases and J by 1 base, and 13 bases separated the two germline ends.

Only one count was recorded for this clone. The chain links TRBV6-2 or TRBV6-3 to TRBJ2-2, with 11 bases lining up with TRBD2. CDR1 and CDR2 from the germline V gene are MNHEY and SVGEGT. V shed 6 bases, J shed 0 bases, and the junction held 6 bases outside the gene matches. CDR3 length equals 17 residues. This CDR3 reads CASSSFSGRANTGELFF. The CDR3 nucleotides are TGTGCCAGCAGCTCCTTTAGCGGGAGGGCGAACACCGGGGAGCTGTTTTTT.

This clone appeared a single time. The rearrangement joins TRBV28 to TRBJ1-1; the D is unclear. Trimming removed 5 bases from V and 1 base from J, with 20 bases in between. Germline V gene sequence: CDR1 MDHEN, CDR2 SYDVKM. CDR3 length equals 17 residues. Here the CDR3 reads CASSASGFLIRNTEAFF. CDR3 nucleotide sequence: TGTGCCAGCAGTGCCTCGGGATTCTTGATCCGGAACACTGAAGCTTTCTTT.

This chain joins TRBV3-1 (or the pseudogene TRBV3-2) and TRBJ1-1; no clear D. Germline V gene data show CDR1 as LGHDT and CDR2 as YNNKEL (reference sequence). CDR3 length equals 14 residues. V gave up 4 bases and J gave up 7 bases, with 16 bases separating them. In nucleotides, the CDR3 is TGTGCCAGCAGCCTTCTGACTGGGAGCCTTGAAGCTTTCTTT. Translated: CASSLLTGSLEAFF.

The chain combines TRBV5-1 with TRBJ1-1; no clear D gene. The germline V and J ends were trimmed by 2 bases and 2 bases, with 10 bases remaining between them. Germline lookup yields CDR1 SGHRS and CDR2 YFSETQ. CDR3 length: 14 amino acids. This CDR3 is CASSFGSTNTEAFF. The DNA for the CDR3 is TGCGCCAGCAGCTTCGGTTCCACTAACACTGAAGCTTTCTTT.

This chain joins TRBV28 and TRBJ2-1, with 7 bases identical to TRBD1. Germline trimming cut 7 bases from V and 1 base from J; bases unmatched to any gene: 1. The CDR3 totals 13 residues. Germline lookup yields CDR1 MDHEN and CDR2 SYDVKM. The CDR3 is CASKDRSYNEQFF. CDR3 DNA sequence: TGTGCCAGCAAGGACAGGTCCTACAATGAGCAGTTCTTC.

As for this clone: The identical CDR3 is also encoded by other nucleotide sequences in the sample. This chain links TRBV5-1 with TRBJ2-5; TRBD2 matches 12 bases. V shed 0 bases and J 5 bases; nucleotides not matched to a gene: 2. Germline values: CDR1 SGHRS, CDR2 YFSETQ. The CDR3 totals 15 residues. The CDR3 reads CASSLGLAGVETQYF. The CDR3, as DNA: TGCGCCAGCAGCTTGGGACTAGCGGGAGTGGAGACCCAGTACTTC.

The rearrangement uses TRBV7-2 and TRBJ2-3; D might be TRBD1 (6 bases). This CDR3 is built from 15 residues. CDR1 and CDR2 (germline): SGHTA, FQGNSA. V was trimmed by 7 bases and J by 1 base, leaving 15 bases between them. In DNA form, the CDR3 reads TGTGCCAGCATTTCACAGGGATTCGGCACAGATACGCAGTATTTT. Amino acid sequence: CASISQGFGTDTQYF.

This chain uses TRBV18 with TRBJ1-1, with 7 bases that match TRBD1. CDR3 length: 13 amino acids. The germline gives CDR1 KGHSH, CDR2 LQKENI. The V and J ends lost 5 bases and 8 bases, in that order; junction bases with no gene match: 8. CDR3 amino acids: CASSDYRGSEAFF. The CDR3 DNA reads TGTGCCAGCTCAGACTACAGGGGCTCCGAAGCTTTCTTT.

The rearrangement joins TRBV14 to TRBJ2-2; 8 bases are shared with TRBD1. V trimming: 4 bases; J trimming: 5 bases; junction bases outside the gene matches: 3. The CDR3 has 14 amino acids. CDR1 is SGHDN and CDR2 is FVKESK in the germline V gene. The CDR3 nucleotides are TGTGCCAGCAGCCGTAACAGGGGGACCGGGGAGCTGTTTTTT. Its protein product is CASSRNRGTGELFF.

V and J are TRBV7-9 and TRBJ2-1, with 14 positions matching TRBD2. The germline gives CDR1 SEHNR, CDR2 FQNEAQ (reference sequence). There are 15 residues in the CDR3. V lost 4 bases and J lost 9; bases outside the gene matches: 5. The CDR3 here is CASSSTSGRAGEQFF. CDR3 coding DNA: TGTGCCAGCAGCTCGACTAGCGGGAGGGCAGGTGAGCAGTTCTTC.

The V and J genes are TRBV2 and TRBJ1-1; 7 bases agree with TRBD1. The V and J ends lost 5 bases and 0 bases, in that order; junction bases with no gene match: 3. CDR3 size: 14 residues. Germline CDR1 reads SNHLY; CDR2 reads FYNNEI. Here the CDR3 reads CASSPTGLNTEAFF. The CDR3 nucleotides are TGTGCCAGCAGTCCGACAGGGTTGAACACTGAAGCTTTCTTT.

The rearrangement uses TRBV25-1 and TRBJ1-5; no firm D call. Trimming cost V 1 base and J 6 bases, with 16 bases left between them. The CDR3 totals 16 residues. Germline assignment: CDR1 MGHDK and CDR2 SYGVNS. This CDR3 is CASSESAGSLGQPQHF. DNA for the CDR3: TGTGCCAGCAGTGAATCGGCGGGGTCGCTGGGTCAGCCCCAGCATTTT. Drawing the rest from reference TRBV25-1 and TRBJ1-5, the complete variable domain is EADIYQTPRYLVIGTGKKITLECSQTMGHDKMYWYQQDPGMELHLIHYSYGVNSTEKGDLSSESTVSRIRTEHFPLTLESARPSHTSQYLCASSESAGSLGQPQHFGDGTRLSIL.

This rearrangement joins TRBV5-5 to TRBJ2-2, with D unresolved. Trimming took off 4 bases at V and 0 bases at J, with 13 bases between the two ends. Germline V gene lookup returns CDR1 SGHKS and CDR2 YYEKEE (reference sequence). This CDR3 spans 16 amino acids. The DNA of the CDR3 is TGTGCCAGCAGCCGCGTCCTGGCGGCGAACACCGGGGAGCTGTTTTTT. Translation: CASSRVLAANTGELFF.

The chain's CDR3 is CASGLVLGQVVDGYTF. The CDR3 DNA sequence: TGTGCTAGTGGTTTGGTTCTTGGACAGGTAGTGGATGGCTACACCTTC. The chain has TRBV12-5 and TRBJ1-2; 7 nucleotides match TRBD1. The CDR3 has 16 residues. Germline CDR1 reads LGHNT; CDR2 reads FRNRAP. The junction had 10 bases not matched to a gene; V was cut back by 0 bases and J by 6 bases.

The chain recombines TRBV15 with TRBJ1-3; D is ambiguous. This CDR3 region has 16 residues. The germline V gene encodes CDR1 LNHNV and CDR2 YYDKDF (reference sequence). Trimming left V 0 bases short and J 3 bases short, with 12 bases between. DNA for the CDR3: TGTGCCACCAGCAGAGATCTCGGAGCCCGTGGAAACACCATATATTTT. This codes for CATSRDLGARGNTIYF.